The 27 T cell receptor beta chains given below trace back to one sample, sequenced in a study of beta chain features in type 1 diabetes. Study-wide results and limits: When Type 1 diabetes patients were examined, their TCRB CDR3s proved moderately but significantly shorter in all four CD4+ subsets.

The sequenced template was cDNA made from the entire isolated RNA. This table comes from immunoSEQ multiplex PCR, and its TCRdb copy is limited to in-frame clones, with some not included. Of about 660,000 clones listed, more than 12% were seen once; the top ten hold just under 0.04%. Their recognized antigens are unknown. The sequenced material came from naive CD4+ T cells from blood. These receptors were obtained from a man aged 18 to 30 with type 1 diabetes.

The V and J genes are TRBV27 and TRBJ1-2; D might be TRBD1 (6 bases). CDR1 is MNHEY and CDR2 is SMNVEV in the germline V gene (reference sequence). V lost 10 bases and J lost 2, with 14 bases in between. The CDR3 runs to 13 residues. The CDR3 DNA sequence: TGTGCCACCCGCTTCACAGGGAACTATGGCTACACCTTC. Amino acid sequence: CATRFTGNYGYTF.

This clone was counted only a few times. The chain is built from TRBV9 and TRBJ2-7; D remains ambiguous. CDR1 SGDLS and CDR2 YYNGEE come from the germline V gene. Trimming left V 2 bases short and J 2 bases short, with 2 bases between. There are 11 residues in the CDR3. CDR3 residues: CASSVPYEQYF. DNA for the CDR3: TGTGCCAGCAGCGTTCCCTACGAGCAGTACTTC.

The chain joins TRBV29-1 to TRBJ2-2; D may be TRBD2 (5 bases). The CDR3 runs to 14 residues. The V end was cut by 6 bases, the J end by 7 bases, with 18 bases between. The V gene's germline CDR1 is SQVTM and CDR2 ANQGSEA. The CDR3: CSVAGNRAGGELFF. The CDR3 DNA sequence: TGCAGCGTCGCCGGGAATAGAGCAGGCGGGGAGCTGTTTTTT.

This clone has a handful of counts. The V call is TRBV4-1, the J call TRBJ2-5, with a possible D match to TRBD2 (5 bases). CDR3 size: 14 residues. In germline, CDR1 is MGHRA, CDR2 YSYEKL. Trimming stripped 4 bases from V and 3 bases from J, with 12 bases between. In DNA form, the CDR3 reads TGCGCCAGCAGCCTTGTACCGGGAAAAGAGACCCAGTACTTC. This codes for CASSLVPGKETQYF.

The CDR3 bases are TGTGCCAGCAGCTCCCGAGTCAAGCGGGAGGACTACAATGAGCAGTTCTTC. Residues: CASSSRVKREDYNEQFF. V usage is TRBV9 and J usage is TRBJ2-1, with 9 positions matching TRBD2. The germline V gene encodes CDR1 SGDLS and CDR2 YYNGEE. The CDR3 loop spans 17 amino acids. Trimming took 4 bases from V and 3 from J; bases not matched to a gene: 11.

This clone has more than one count but fewer than ten. The V and J genes are TRBV4-3 and TRBJ2-7; no clear D. This CDR3 has 13 residues. Germline V gives CDR1 LGHNA, CDR2 YSLEER. Trimming stripped 0 bases from V and 2 bases from J, with 5 bases between. The CDR3 loop reads CASSQDFPYEQYF. The CDR3 coding sequence is TGCGCCAGCAGCCAAGATTTCCCCTACGAGCAGTACTTC.

The table lists this clone with a few counts. The gene calls are TRBV2 and TRBJ2-2, with D tentatively TRBD2 (6 bases). Germline V CDR1 and CDR2: SNHLY, FYNNEI. The CDR3 sequence is 14 residues long. The CDR3 protein is CAGGLTGVTGELFF. DNA for the CDR3: TGTGCTGGAGGGCTAACGGGAGTTACCGGGGAGCTGTTTTTT.

The chain couples TRBV27 to TRBJ2-7; D possibly corresponds to TRBD1 (5 bases). CDR3 length: 13 amino acids. CDR1 is MNHEY, CDR2 SMNVEV, per germline (reference sequence). V was shortened by 8 bases and J by 0 bases, with 11 bases between the two germline ends. The CDR3 spells CASVLGHSYEQYF. The CDR3 bases are TGTGCCAGCGTCTTGGGGCACTCCTACGAGCAGTACTTC.

This rearrangement joins TRBV5-1 to TRBJ2-7, with 9 bases fitting TRBD1. CDR1 SGHRS and CDR2 YFSETQ come from the germline V gene. Germline trimming cut 3 bases from V and 1 base from J; bases unmatched to any gene: 17. CDR3 length: 19 residues. This chain's CDR3 is CASSSPGGQGGLLSYEQYF. The CDR3, as DNA: TGCGCCAGCAGCTCCCCCGGGGGACAGGGAGGACTCCTTTCCTACGAGCAGTACTTC.

This clone showed up just a few times. This chain uses TRBV6-1 with TRBJ2-7; D remains unclear. The V end lost 5 bases, the J end lost 10 bases, and 9 bases lay between the germline ends. The CDR3 extends over 10 amino acids. The germline CDR1 and CDR2 sequences are MNHNS and SASEGT. This CDR3 reads CASSYPAQYF. The CDR3 DNA sequence: TGTGCCAGCAGTTACCCGGCCCAGTACTTC.

This clone was counted only a few times. Other nucleotide sequences from this sample produce the same CDR3. The chain uses TRBV30 and TRBJ1-5, with D possibly being TRBD1 (5 bases). The CDR3 has 12 amino acids. Between the trimmed V and J ends, which lost 3 bases and 6 bases, there was a span of 9 bases. The germline V gene encodes CDR1 GTSNPN and CDR2 SVGIG (reference sequence). The CDR3 coding sequence is TGTGCCTGGAGCAGGGTGGGTCAGCCCCAGCATTTT. It yields the protein CAWSRVGQPQHF.

The chain uses TRBV7-2 and TRBJ1-1; 7 nucleotides align to TRBD1. Germline V gives CDR1 SGHTA, CDR2 FQGNSA. The CDR3 has 17 amino acids. Losses at the gene ends were 1 base for V and 6 bases for J; bases not matched to a gene: 14. This CDR3 is CASSLDPTGFIEPEAFF. DNA for the CDR3: TGTGCCAGCAGCTTAGACCCGACAGGGTTCATCGAGCCTGAAGCTTTCTTT.

This clone has only a few counts. The chain carries TRBV14 and TRBJ2-1, with 10 bases fitting TRBD1. The CDR3 extends over 17 amino acids. The J segment lost 5 bases and the V segment lost 5 bases, leaving 12 bases of the junction unmatched. CDR1 is SGHDN, CDR2 FVKESK, per germline. CDR3 in DNA: TGTGCCAGCAGCGTACTCGGACAGGGGGTGAGAAACAATGAGCAGTTCTTC. Its protein is CASSVLGQGVRNNEQFF.

This clone was recorded a few times. The V and J genes are TRBV5-8 and TRBJ1-2; no clear D gene. V dropped 0 bases and J dropped 8 bases, with 17 bases sitting between them. The CDR3 is 15 amino acids. In germline, CDR1 is SGHTS, CDR2 YDEGEE. The CDR3 nucleotides read TGTGCCAGCAGCTTGGCACCCTCGGACTTGAGGGGCTACACCTTC. It yields the protein CASSLAPSDLRGYTF. The full variable domain, with the rest looked up from reference TRBV5-8 and TRBJ1-2, is EAGVTQSPTHLIKTRGQQATLRCSPISGHTSVYWYQQALGLGLQFLLWYDEGEERNRGNFPPRFSGRQFPNYSSELNVNALELEDSALYLCASSLAPSDLRGYTFGSGTRLTVV.

This sequence joins TRBV11-2 and TRBJ2-1; D may be TRBD2 (6 bases). Trimming took 5 bases from V and 6 from J, leaving 17 bases between them. This CDR3 comprises 15 residues. Germline CDR1 is SGHAT and CDR2 is FQNNGV. The CDR3 sequence is CASSKVQPGSNEQFF. The CDR3 DNA reads TGTGCCAGCAGCAAGGTCCAGCCCGGGAGCAATGAGCAGTTCTTC.

The chain uses TRBV21-1 and TRBJ2-7. TRBV21-1 is classified as a pseudogene. This CDR3 region has 14 residues. The CDR3 DNA follows: TGTGCCAGCAGCGAAGGGGCCGGGTTGTACGAGCAGTACTTC. It codes for CASSEGAGLYEQYF.

A word on this clone: A far larger clone lies a single base away; this is likely a read error. Other DNA sequences within the sample encode an identical CDR3. The chain couples TRBV6-5 to TRBJ2-1; D remains ambiguous. CDR1 and CDR2 (germline): MNHEY, SVGAGI. Trimming took 6 bases from V and 3 from J, leaving 3 bases between them. There are 11 residues in the CDR3. The CDR3 sequence is CASSFYNEQFF. The DNA of the CDR3 is TGTGCCAGCAGCTTCTACAATGAGCAGTTCTTC.

The sample holds a few counts of this clone. This sample also contains other DNA sequences that code for the same CDR3. The chain combines TRBV30 with TRBJ1-5, with D unclear. The CDR3 has 13 amino acids. Trimming pared 0 bases from V and 4 bases from J, leaving 7 bases between. Per the germline V gene, CDR1 is GTSNPN and CDR2 is SVGIG (reference sequence). The CDR3 loop is CAWSVRSNQPQHF. CDR3 coding DNA: TGTGCCTGGAGTGTCCGGTCGAATCAGCCCCAGCATTTT.

Turning to this clone: Other nucleotide sequences in the sample specify the same CDR3. This rearrangement joins TRBV5-1 to TRBJ2-3; tentatively, D is TRBD2 (6 bases). The CDR3 loop spans 14 amino acids. V lost 0 bases, J lost 4 bases, and 9 bases lay in between. CDR1 SGHRS and CDR2 YFSETQ come from the germline V gene. CDR3 DNA sequence: TGCGCCAGCAGCTTGGCCGGAGGGGCAGATACGCAGTATTTT. Protein: CASSLAGGADTQYF.

V gene TRBV9 combines with J gene TRBJ2-2, with a possible D match to TRBD2 (5 bases). The CDR3 contains 18 residues. Per the germline V gene, CDR1 is SGDLS and CDR2 is YYNGEE. V shed 0 bases and J shed 0 bases, with 15 bases lying between them. The CDR3 reads CASSVGPGGATNTGELFF. The CDR3 nucleotides read TGTGCCAGCAGCGTAGGCCCTGGAGGAGCTACGAACACCGGGGAGCTGTTTTTT.

This clone was seen only a few times. The chain is built from TRBV4-2 and TRBJ2-3; no definite D call. In germline, CDR1 is LGHNA, CDR2 YNFKEQ. CDR3 length: 11 residues. The V gene lost 4 bases and the J gene lost 5 bases, with 4 bases spanning the gap. The CDR3 nucleotides are TGTGCCAGCAGCCCGGGAGATACGCAGTATTTT. Its translation is CASSPGDTQYF.

The V gene is TRBV5-1, the J gene TRBJ1-1, with a weak D call TRBD1 (6 bases). This CDR3 is 15 amino acids long. CDR1 is SGHRS and CDR2 is YFSETQ in the germline V gene. Trimming stripped 0 bases from V and 5 bases from J, with 14 bases between. Written as DNA, the CDR3 is TGCGCCAGCAGCTTGGCCGCGGGGGCGCGAACTGAAGCTTTCTTT. This encodes CASSLAAGARTEAFF.

This clone was observed a few times. The chain has TRBV18 and TRBJ2-1, with D possibly being TRBD1 or TRBD2 (6 bases each). Germline loops: CDR1 KGHSH, CDR2 LQKENI. The CDR3 is 15 amino acids. Trimming cost V 0 bases and J 4 bases, with 10 bases left between them. CDR3 amino acids: CASSPPRGLYNEQFF. The CDR3 nucleotides are TGTGCCAGCTCACCACCCCGGGGGCTTTACAATGAGCAGTTCTTC.

This clone was recorded a few times. This chain links TRBV4-1 with TRBJ2-1, with 8 nucleotides matching TRBD2. Germline lookup yields CDR1 MGHRA and CDR2 YSYEKL. This CDR3 has 15 residues. V was clipped by 0 bases and J by 10 bases; unmatched bases: 8. DNA for the CDR3: TGCGCCAGCAGCCAAGATACGGGAGGGTCTAGGGAGCAGTTCTTC. Residues: CASSQDTGGSREQFF.

The rearrangement joins TRBV5-1 to TRBJ2-1; TRBD1 is a possible D gene (6 bases). V lost 4 bases to trimming and J lost 7 bases, with 18 bases between them. The CDR3 is 15 residues long. CDR1 and CDR2 (germline): SGHRS, YFSETQ. This chain's CDR3 is CASSLQGIGGNEQFF. CDR3 nucleotide sequence: TGCGCCAGCAGCCTGCAGGGGATCGGCGGTAATGAGCAGTTCTTC.

The J gene is TRBJ1-2, the V gene TRBV29-1; no firm D call. V was clipped by 5 bases and J by 2 bases, with 18 bases between them. This CDR3 has 15 amino acids. From germline, CDR1 is SQVTM and CDR2 ANQGSEA. The CDR3 loop is CSVLVEGRSNYGYTF. Written as DNA, the CDR3 is TGCAGCGTTCTCGTCGAAGGGCGGAGCAACTATGGCTACACCTTC.

The chain links TRBV7-9 to TRBJ2-1; TRBD2 agrees at 9 bases. The CDR3 is 18 amino acids. Unmatched junction bases numbered 14, after V lost 4 bases and J lost 4 bases. Germline V CDR1 and CDR2: SEHNR, FQNEAQ (reference sequence). CDR3 nucleotides: TGTGCCAGCAGCTCTCTAACCTTTCTAGCGGGGATATACAATGAGCAGTTCTTC. This sequence encodes CASSSLTFLAGIYNEQFF.